This paragraph covers one T cell receptor beta chain sequence. Original analysis: Scientists estimated how many nucleated cells there were by amplifying reference gene primers. Data came from immunoSEQ multiplex PCR; TCRdb stores just in-frame clones and leaves some out. V, J and clone size reflect that table, while D and trimming were determined from the DNA. There are a few hundred thousand clones in the sample; just under 90% occur only once, and 10% lies in the top ten. Study members were between roughly 18 and 89 years old and lived in 20 to 30 US regions. For recovered donors of Cohort 3, there were two negative PCRs, clearance, or symptom resolution. This record comes from a study of blood T cell repertoires in COVID-19. Across the study: The origin of the acute and convalescent COVID-19 samples was the United States, Italy and Spain.

The CDR3 extends over 13 amino acids. Trimming cost V 8 bases and J 5 bases, with 13 bases left between them. CDR1 and CDR2 (germline): GTSNPN, SVGIG (reference sequence). J is TRBJ1-6 and V is TRBV30; D call uncertain. The source is a woman aged 45 to 65 who had recovered from COVID-19. The sample was PBMCs or T cells enriched from blood (not recorded which). CDR3 nucleotides: TGTGCCCGCTCCGGCCAGGATAATTCACCCCTCCACTTT. Amino acids: CARSGQDNSPLHF.